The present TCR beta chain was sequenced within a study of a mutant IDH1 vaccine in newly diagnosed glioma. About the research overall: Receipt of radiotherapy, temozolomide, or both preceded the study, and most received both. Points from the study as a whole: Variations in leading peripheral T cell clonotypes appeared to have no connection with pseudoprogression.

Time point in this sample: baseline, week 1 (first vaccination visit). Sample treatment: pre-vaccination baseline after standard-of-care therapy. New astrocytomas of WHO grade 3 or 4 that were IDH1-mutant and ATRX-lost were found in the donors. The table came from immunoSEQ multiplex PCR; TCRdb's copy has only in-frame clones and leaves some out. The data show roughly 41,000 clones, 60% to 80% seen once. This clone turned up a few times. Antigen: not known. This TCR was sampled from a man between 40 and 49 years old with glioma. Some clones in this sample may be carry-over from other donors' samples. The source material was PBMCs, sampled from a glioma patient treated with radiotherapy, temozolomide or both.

The CDR3 region has the DNA TGTGCCAGCAGTTTACAGGGGTTGGCGAACACTGAAGCTTTCTTT. This translates into CASSLQGLANTEAFF. This chain joins TRBV2 and TRBJ1-1, with 7 nucleotides matching TRBD1. There are 15 residues in the CDR3. Trimming cost V 5 bases and J 1 base; bases outside gene matches: 7. Germline-derived CDR1 and CDR2 are SNHLY and FYNNEI.